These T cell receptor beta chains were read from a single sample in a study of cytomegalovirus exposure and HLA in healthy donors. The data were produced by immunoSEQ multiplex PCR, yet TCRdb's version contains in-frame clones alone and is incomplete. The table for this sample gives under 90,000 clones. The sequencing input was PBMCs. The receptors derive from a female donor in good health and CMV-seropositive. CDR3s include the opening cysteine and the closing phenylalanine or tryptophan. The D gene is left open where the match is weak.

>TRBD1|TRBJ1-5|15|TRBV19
TGTGCCAGTAGCGGAGGGGGCGCAGGGGCTCAGCCCCAGCATTTT
CASSGGGAGAQPQHF
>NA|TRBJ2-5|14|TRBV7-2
TGTGCCAGCAGCTTCGGGAGCAGCAAAGAGACCCAGTACTTC
CASSFGSSKETQYF
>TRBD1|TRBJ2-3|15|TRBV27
TGTGCCAGCAGTCCCCGGGACAGGGCCACAGATACGCAGTATTTT
CASSPRDRATDTQYF
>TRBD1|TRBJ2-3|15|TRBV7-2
TGTGCCAGCAGCTTAGTTCAGGGGGAAAGCGATACGCAGTATTTT
CASSLVQGESDTQYF
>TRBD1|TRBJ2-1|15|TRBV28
TGTGCCAGCAGTTTTCAGGACAGGGGGCGTAATGAGCAGTTCTTC
CASSFQDRGRNEQFF
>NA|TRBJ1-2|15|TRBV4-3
TGCGCCAGCAGCCAAGACAGGCCGGGAAACTATGGCTACACCTTC
CASSQDRPGNYGYTF
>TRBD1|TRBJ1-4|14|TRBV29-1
TGCAGCGTTGACTCGGCAGGGGGTAGTGAAAAACTGTTTTTT
CSVDSAGGSEKLFF
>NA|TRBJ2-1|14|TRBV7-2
TGTGCCAGCAGGGGAGTTGGAAGGGGGAATGAGCAGTTCTTC
CASRGVGRGNEQFF
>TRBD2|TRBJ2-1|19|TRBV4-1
TGCGCCAGCAGCCAAGTGTCCCTAGCGGCCCCCTCTGGCGACAATGAGCAGTTCTTC
CASSQVSLAAPSGDNEQFF
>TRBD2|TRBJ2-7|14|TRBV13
TGTGCCAGCAGCCAGAGCGGGAAGGGCTACGAGCAGTACTTC
CASSQSGKGYEQYF
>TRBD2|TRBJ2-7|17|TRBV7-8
TGTGCCAGCAGCCACAGGACTAGCGGGATCCCATCCTACGAGCAGTACTTC
CASSHRTSGIPSYEQYF
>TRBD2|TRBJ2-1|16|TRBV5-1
TGCGCCAGCAGCCGAGCTAGCGGCGGTTTCTACAATGAGCAGTTCTTC
CASSRASGGFYNEQFF
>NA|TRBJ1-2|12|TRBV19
TGTGCCAGTAGTATACAGTCTTATGGCTACACCTTC
CASSIQSYGYTF
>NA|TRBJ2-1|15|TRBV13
TGTGCCAGCAGCTTGGGAGGATCGTCAGACAATGAGCAGTTCTTC
CASSLGGSSDNEQFF
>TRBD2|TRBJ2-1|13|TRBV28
TGTGCCAGCAGACGACTAGCGTTAAGTGAGCAGTTCTTC
CASRRLALSEQFF
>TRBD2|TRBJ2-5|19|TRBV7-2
TGTGCCAGCAGCTTAGGCCACTCCGGGACTAGCGTTTTCCAAGAGACCCAGTACTTC
CASSLGHSGTSVFQETQYF
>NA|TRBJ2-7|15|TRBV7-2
TGTGCCAGCAGTCGTACCGGGACTGACTCCTACGAGCAGTACTTC
CASSRTGTDSYEQYF
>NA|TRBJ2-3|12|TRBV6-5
TGTGCCAGCAAAGCGGGCACAGATACGCAGTATTTT
CASKAGTDTQYF
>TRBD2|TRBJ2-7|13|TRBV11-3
TGTGCCAGCAGCACCCGGGAGGGGGGCGAGCAGTACTTC
CASSTREGGEQYF
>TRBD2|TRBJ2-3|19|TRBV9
TGTGCCAGCAGCCCCCGACTTAAAGAGGGAGGGCGGGCCTCCGATACGCAGTATTTT
CASSPRLKEGGRASDTQYF
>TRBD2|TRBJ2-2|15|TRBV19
TGTGCCAGTAGTACACCTAGCGGGACCACCGGGGAGCTGTTTTTT
CASSTPSGTTGELFF
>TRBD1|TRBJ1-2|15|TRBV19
TGTGCCAGTAGTATCGGAACAGGGGGGATTTATGGCTACACCTTC
CASSIGTGGIYGYTF
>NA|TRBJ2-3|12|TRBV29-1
TGCAGCGTTGAAGTGGCGTTAGAGGCGCAGTATTTT
CSVEVALEAQYF
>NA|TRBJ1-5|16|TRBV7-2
TGTGCCAGCAGCTTAGAAACAGGTCTGTTTAATCAGCCCCAGCATTTT
CASSLETGLFNQPQHF
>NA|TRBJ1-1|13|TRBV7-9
TGTGCCAGCAGCTTACGGGTCGACACTGAAGCTTTCTTT
CASSLRVDTEAFF
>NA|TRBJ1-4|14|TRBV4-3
TGCGCCAGCAGTCTGAGGACCAGGGGTGAAAAACTGTTTTTT
CASSLRTRGEKLFF
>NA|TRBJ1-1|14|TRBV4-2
TGTGCCAGCAGCCTTACTGGAGTGAACACTGAAGCTTTCTTT
CASSLTGVNTEAFF
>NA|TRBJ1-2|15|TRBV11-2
TGTGCCAGCAGCTTAGGCGGACAGCTGCCCTATGGCTACACCTTC
CASSLGGQLPYGYTF
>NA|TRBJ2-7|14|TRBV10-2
TGCGCCAGCAGTGGAAACAGGGAAACCTACGAGCAGTACTTC
CASSGNRETYEQYF
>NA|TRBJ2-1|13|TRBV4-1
TGCGCCAGCAGGGGGACTGGCTACAATGAGCAGTTCTTC
CASRGTGYNEQFF
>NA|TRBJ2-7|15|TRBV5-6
TGTGCCAGCAGCTTGAGACGGGGGAATCTCTACGAGCAGTACTTC
CASSLRRGNLYEQYF
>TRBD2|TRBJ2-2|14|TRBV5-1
TGCGCCAGCAGCTACGGGACTAGCTTAGGGGAGCTGTTTTTT
CASSYGTSLGELFF
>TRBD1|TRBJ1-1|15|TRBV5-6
TGTGCCAGCAGCTTGGATGGGACAGGGAACACTGAAGCTTTCTTT
CASSLDGTGNTEAFF
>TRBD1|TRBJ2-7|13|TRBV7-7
TGTGCTAGCAGCCCCGGACAGGGAGGCGAGCAGTACTTC
CASSPGQGGEQYF
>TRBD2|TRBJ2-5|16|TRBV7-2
TGTGCCAGCAGCCTTAGGACTAGCGGGAGTTTAGAGACCCAGTACTTC
CASSLRTSGSLETQYF
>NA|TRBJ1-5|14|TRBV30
TGTGCCTGGAGTGTACGGGCAGGGAATCAGCCCCAGCATTTT
CAWSVRAGNQPQHF
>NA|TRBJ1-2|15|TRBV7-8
TGTGCCAGCAGCCCCTCAAGGAGGCTAACCAATGGCTACACCTTC
CASSPSRRLTNGYTF
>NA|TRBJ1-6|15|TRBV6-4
TGTGCCAACAGTGGCCCAGGGAATTTGAATTCACCCCTCCACTTT
CANSGPGNLNSPLHF
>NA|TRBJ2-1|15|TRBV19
TGTGCCAGTAGTGTGGACAGCAGCTCCTACAATGAGCAGTTCTTC
CASSVDSSSYNEQFF
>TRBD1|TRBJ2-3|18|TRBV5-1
TGCGCCAGCAGCTTGACCGGGACAGGGGGCGCGTTCCCAGATACGCAGTATTTT
CASSLTGTGGAFPDTQYF
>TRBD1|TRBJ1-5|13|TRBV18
TGTGCCAGCTCAGCTCAGGGGGACCAGCCCCAGCATTTT
CASSAQGDQPQHF
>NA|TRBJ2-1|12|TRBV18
TGTGCCAGCTCACCAGACTCGGTGGAGCAGTTCTTC
CASSPDSVEQFF
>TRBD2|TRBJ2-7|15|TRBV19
TGTGCCAGTAGTAGGCTAGCGGGAGGAACACACGAGCAGTACTTC
CASSRLAGGTHEQYF
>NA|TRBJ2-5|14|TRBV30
TGTGCCTGGAGCGTAGCTCAGGGCGAGGAGACCCAGTACTTC
CAWSVAQGEETQYF
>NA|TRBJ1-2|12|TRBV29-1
TGCGGCTATTCAAGACAGAACTATGGCTACACCTTC
CGYSRQNYGYTF
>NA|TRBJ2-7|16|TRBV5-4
TGTGCCAGCAGCCCCGGACTAAAAGAAAGCTCCTACGAGCAGTACTTC
CASSPGLKESSYEQYF
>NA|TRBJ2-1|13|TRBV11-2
TGTGCCAGCAGCTTAAACAGGGCCAATGAGCAGTTCTTC
CASSLNRANEQFF
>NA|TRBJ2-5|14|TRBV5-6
TGTGCCAGCAGGGGCGGCAGGGATCAAGAGACCCAGTACTTC
CASRGGRDQETQYF
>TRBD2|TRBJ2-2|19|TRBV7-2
TGTGCCAGCAGCTTACGTGTGACTAGCGGAAGTAGGAACACCGGGGAGCTGTTTTTT
CASSLRVTSGSRNTGELFF
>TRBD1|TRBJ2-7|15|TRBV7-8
TGTGCCAGCAGCTTAGGAGGAACAGGGGGCTACGAGCAGTACTTC
CASSLGGTGGYEQYF
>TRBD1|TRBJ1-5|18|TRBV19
TGTGCCAGTAGTAGCCGGGACAGGGGTGGCTTGGGCAATCAGCCCCAGCATTTT
CASSSRDRGGLGNQPQHF
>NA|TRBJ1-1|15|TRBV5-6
TGTGCCAGCAGCTTTAAAGACAGGACGAACACTGAAGCTTTCTTT
CASSFKDRTNTEAFF
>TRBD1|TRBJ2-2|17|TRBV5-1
TGCGCCAGCAGCCCCTCTAGGACAGGGGGAACCACCGGGGAGCTGTTTTTT
CASSPSRTGGTTGELFF